This T cell receptor beta chain emerged from a study of CD8 T cells in Susac syndrome. Across the study: Patients with Susac syndrome were therapy-naive, taking corticosteroids, with some also receiving intravenous immunoglobulin, or taking intravenous immunoglobulin alone at the time their blood was drawn.

RNA amounts of about 0.45 to 1 ug underwent reverse transcription with random hexamers. TCRdb passed the immunoSEQ multiplex PCR reads through MiXCR, listing each CDR3 protein once. The sample includes about 140,000 distinct CDR3 sequences, 95% of them seen just once. Germline CDR1 and CDR2: SQVTM and ANQGSEA. CDR3 length equals 12 residues. V was clipped by 7 bases and J by 4 bases, with 13 bases between them. The TCR originated in a human donor with Susac syndrome. V is TRBV29-1 and J is TRBJ2-5; D is unclear. Input material: CD4+ T cells from PBMCs. This CDR3 is CSASPQRETQYF. DNA for the CDR3: TGCAGCGCCTCCCCCCAGCGAGAGACCCAGTACTTC.